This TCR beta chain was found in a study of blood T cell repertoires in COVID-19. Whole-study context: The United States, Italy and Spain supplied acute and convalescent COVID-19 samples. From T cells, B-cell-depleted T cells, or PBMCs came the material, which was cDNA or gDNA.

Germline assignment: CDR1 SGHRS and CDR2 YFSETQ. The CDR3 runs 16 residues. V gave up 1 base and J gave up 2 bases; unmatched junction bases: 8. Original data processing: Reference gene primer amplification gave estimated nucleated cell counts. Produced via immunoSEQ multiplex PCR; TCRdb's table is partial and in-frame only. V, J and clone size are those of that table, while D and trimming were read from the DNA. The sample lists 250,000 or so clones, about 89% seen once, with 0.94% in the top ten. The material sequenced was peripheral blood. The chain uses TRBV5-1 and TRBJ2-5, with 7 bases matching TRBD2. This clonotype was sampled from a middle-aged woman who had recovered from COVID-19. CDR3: CASSLSLAEPQETQYF. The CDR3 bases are TGCGCCAGCAGCTTGAGTCTAGCGGAGCCGCAAGAGACCCAGTACTTC.